Shown below are 31 T cell receptor beta chains from a single sample sequenced in a study of shared clonotypes between healthy human individuals. Assay: immunoSEQ multiplex PCR; the TCRdb copy retains only in-frame clones and omits some. The table lists under 600,000 clones, roughly 72% of them singletons. The sample was PBMCs. These receptor sequences come from a woman aged 40 to 50 in good health. Some clones in this sample may be carry-over from other donors' samples.

CDR3 amino acids: CASIQTPGQGYQPQHF. The CDR3, as DNA: TGTGCCAGTATCCAAACCCCAGGACAGGGATATCAGCCCCAGCATTTT. The rearrangement joins TRBV19 to TRBJ1-5; 8 bases fit TRBD1. V dropped 7 bases and J dropped 5; count of bases not matched to a gene: 13. This CDR3 region has 16 residues. In germline, CDR1 is LNHDA, CDR2 SQIVND (reference sequence).

V and J are TRBV7-9 and TRBJ2-7; D may correspond to TRBD1 or TRBD2 (5 bases each). Germline CDR1 SEHNR, CDR2 FQNEAQ (reference sequence). The V and J ends lost 5 bases and 3 bases respectively, with 14 bases between them. This CDR3 region has 14 residues. The chain's CDR3 is CASSLNRGDYEQYF. In DNA form, the CDR3 reads TGTGCCAGCAGCCTGAATAGGGGAGACTACGAGCAGTACTTC.

In the case of this clone: The same CDR3 also results from other DNA sequences found in this sample. This chain links TRBV19 with TRBJ2-6; TRBD1 or TRBD2 may be the D gene (6 bases each). V was cut by 3 bases and J by 0 bases, with 9 bases left in between. Germline CDR1 is LNHDA and CDR2 is SQIVND (reference sequence). This CDR3 region has 16 residues. The CDR3 reads CASSIEGGSGANVLTF. For the CDR3, the DNA is TGTGCCAGTAGTATTGAGGGGGGCTCTGGGGCCAACGTCCTGACTTTC. The full variable domain, rest sourced from reference TRBV19 and TRBJ2-6, is DGGITQSPKYLFRKEGQNVTLSCEQNLNHDAMYWYRQDPGQGLRLIYYSQIVNDFQKGDIAEGYSVSREKKESFPLTVTSAQKNPTAFYLCASSIEGGSGANVLTFGAGSRLTVL.

V is TRBV10-3 and J is TRBJ2-7, with D possibly being TRBD2 (5 bases). The CDR3 length is 14 residues. Germline V gene sequence: CDR1 ENHRY, CDR2 SYGVKD. V lost 6 bases and J 1 base, leaving 13 bases between the germline ends. CDR3 protein: CAISLDFTSYEQYF. CDR3 DNA sequence: TGTGCCATCAGCCTGGACTTTACTTCCTACGAGCAGTACTTC.

In DNA, the CDR3 is TGTGCCAGCAGCCGAGGATACCGGTCGGGGATCACTAATGAAAAACTGTTTTTT. Its translation is CASSRGYRSGITNEKLFF. The rearrangement joins TRBV5-8 to TRBJ1-4; unclear D gene. Germline CDR1 SGHTS, CDR2 YDEGEE. CDR3 size: 18 residues. The ends were cut back, 4 bases at V and 2 bases at J, with 21 bases in the middle.

V and J are TRBV5-1 and TRBJ2-4, with D perhaps matching TRBD1 (5 bases). V gave up 0 bases and J gave up 5 bases, with 6 bases separating them. In germline, CDR1 is SGHRS, CDR2 YFSETQ. The CDR3 is made up of 13 amino acids. The CDR3 DNA reads as TGCGCCAGCAGCTTGGAAGGGGAAAACATTCAGTACTTC. It is translated as CASSLEGENIQYF.

The chain joins TRBV28 to TRBJ2-7; 9 bases match TRBD1. CDR3 length: 15 residues. Per the germline V gene, CDR1 is MDHEN and CDR2 is SYDVKM. The trim removed 5 bases at V and 3 bases at J, leaving 8 bases unmatched. As DNA, the CDR3 is TGTGCCAGCAGTACGACAGGGGGTCGGGTCTACGAGCAGTACTTC. This encodes CASSTTGGRVYEQYF.

This clone was detected a few times. V gene TRBV7-2 combines with J gene TRBJ2-1; 8 nucleotides line up with TRBD1. The CDR3 totals 14 residues. CDR1 and CDR2 (germline): SGHTA, FQGNSA. V lost 7 bases and J lost 6; bases outside the gene matches: 8. The CDR3 region has the DNA TGTGCCAGCAACCTGGACAGGGACCTCAATGAGCAGTTCTTC. Translated: CASNLDRDLNEQFF.

The chain is built from TRBV9 and TRBJ2-6; D assignment may be TRBD1 or TRBD2 (5 bases each). The V gene lost 4 bases and the J gene lost 7 bases, with 15 bases spanning the gap. CDR1 and CDR2 (germline): SGDLS, YYNGEE. The CDR3 contains 15 residues. CDR3 sequence reads: CASSPQQGPANVLTF. In DNA, the CDR3 is TGTGCCAGCAGCCCCCAGCAGGGACCCGCCAACGTCCTGACTTTC.

The chain recombines TRBV5-4 with TRBJ1-5; the D gene is possibly TRBD1 (5 bases). V lost 2 bases and J lost 6, with 12 bases in between. There are 14 residues in the CDR3. Germline V lookup: CDR1 SGHNT, CDR2 YYREEE (reference sequence). As DNA, the CDR3 is TGTGCCAGCAGCTTTCAGGGCGCGGCTCAGCCCCAGCATTTT. Translating it yields CASSFQGAAQPQHF.

The chain uses TRBV4-1 and TRBJ1-5; D not certain. V dropped 0 bases and J dropped 5 bases, with 11 bases sitting between them. CDR3 length: 15 residues. Germline V gives CDR1 MGHRA, CDR2 YSYEKL. The chain's CDR3 is CASSQDPGGHQPQHF. DNA of the CDR3: TGCGCCAGCAGCCAAGATCCGGGAGGACATCAGCCCCAGCATTTT.

The chain recombines TRBV2 with TRBJ2-7; no reliable D call. CDR1 and CDR2 from the germline V gene are SNHLY and FYNNEI. Trimming took 8 bases from V and 4 from J, leaving 12 bases between them. The CDR3 covers 12 residues. CDR3 bases: TGTGCCAGCCGCCTAGTCGGTTACGAGCAGTACTTC. Amino acid sequence: CASRLVGYEQYF.

The chain combines TRBV25-1 with TRBJ1-1, with D possibly being TRBD1 (6 bases). Germline-derived CDR1 and CDR2 are MGHDK and SYGVNS. Trimming removed 5 bases from V and 6 bases from J, with 16 bases in between. The CDR3 spans 14 residues. The CDR3 DNA reads TGTGCCAGCAGTTTACCGGGGGGGCGGCCTGAAGCTTTCTTT. Translation: CASSLPGGRPEAFF. Full variable domain (rest looked up from reference TRBV25-1 and TRBJ1-1): EADIYQTPRYLVIGTGKKITLECSQTMGHDKMYWYQQDPGMELHLIHYSYGVNSTEKGDLSSESTVSRIRTEHFPLTLESARPSHTSQYLCASSLPGGRPEAFFGQGTRLTVV.

The V and J genes are TRBV5-4 and TRBJ1-2, with unresolved D. CDR1 SGHNT and CDR2 YYREEE come from the germline V gene (reference sequence). V shed 0 bases and J shed 5 bases, with 14 bases lying between them. The CDR3 totals 15 residues. The DNA for the CDR3 is TGTGCCAGCAGCTTGGAACGAGGCAGAGTGTATGGCTACACCTTC. Encoded protein: CASSLERGRVYGYTF.

Concerning this clone itself: A read error likely explains this, since a far larger clone differs by one base. The genes are TRBV30 and TRBJ2-5; TRBD1 might be the D (5 bases). The CDR3 has 13 amino acids. Trimming removed 0 bases from V and 9 bases from J, with 14 bases in between. Germline CDR1 reads GTSNPN; CDR2 reads SVGIG (reference sequence). CDR3 nucleotides: TGTGCCTGGAGTGTCGGCTTAGAAGGGGCCCAGTACTTC. Encoded protein: CAWSVGLEGAQYF.

This clone was found once. Here the CDR3 DNA reads TGCAGCGCCTTCTCGGATACGCAGTATTTT. It encodes CSAFSDTQYF. The chain carries TRBV29-1 and TRBJ2-3; no firm D call. Per the germline V gene, CDR1 is SQVTM and CDR2 is ANQGSEA. Deletions cut 7 bases from V and 6 bases from J, with 8 bases between. This CDR3 spans 10 amino acids.

As concerns this clone: This may stem from a read error, because a much larger clone lies one nucleotide away. The chain links TRBV4-2 to TRBJ2-1; 7 bases map to TRBD2. The length of the CDR3 is 16 residues. Per germline, CDR1 LGHNA and CDR2 YNFKEQ. CDR3 coding DNA: TGTGCCGGCAGCCAAGGATCTAGCGGAGATTACAATGAGCAGTTCTTC. Protein sequence: CAGSQGSSGDYNEQFF.

This rearrangement joins TRBV11-2 to TRBJ2-1; 9 nucleotides agree with TRBD1. The CDR3 covers 16 residues. The V gene end was trimmed by 1 base and the J gene end by 6 bases; junction bases not matched to a gene: 7. The germline gives CDR1 SGHAT, CDR2 FQNNGV. The CDR3 bases are TGTGCCAGCAGCTTAGCTCGGGACAGGGTAGTCAATGAGCAGTTCTTC. It codes for CASSLARDRVVNEQFF.

This sequence joins TRBV19 and TRBJ1-1; D perhaps matches TRBD1 (5 bases). Germline assignment: CDR1 LNHDA and CDR2 SQIVND (reference sequence). The CDR3 loop spans 15 amino acids. V shed 6 bases and J shed 3 bases, with 17 bases lying between them. Here the CDR3 reads CASSPKSGLDTEAFF. The DNA of the CDR3 is TGTGCCAGTAGCCCCAAGTCAGGGCTGGACACTGAAGCTTTCTTT.

The chain has TRBV7-9 and TRBJ2-3; D is possibly TRBD1 (6 bases). The CDR3 covers 17 residues. The V gene's germline CDR1 is SEHNR and CDR2 FQNEAQ (reference sequence). Trimming took 5 bases from V and 0 from J, leaving 18 bases between them. The CDR3 bases are TGTGCCAGCAGCCCCGATGGTGGGGGCCAGAGCACAGATACGCAGTATTTT. Amino acid sequence: CASSPDGGGQSTDTQYF.

This rearrangement joins TRBV27 to TRBJ2-7; 14 bases are shared with TRBD2. Germline V gives CDR1 MNHEY, CDR2 SMNVEV (reference sequence). After removal of 7 bases from V and 2 bases from J, the junction contained 10 bases not matched to a gene. The CDR3 spans 17 residues. CDR3 protein: CASTSGTSGRKAYEQYF. The CDR3 nucleotides read TGTGCCAGCACCTCCGGGACTAGCGGGAGAAAAGCCTACGAGCAGTACTTC.

V and J are TRBV29-1 and TRBJ2-7; 7 bases align to TRBD1. The V gene's germline CDR1 is SQVTM and CDR2 ANQGSEA. This CDR3 has 13 amino acids. Trimming at V came to 4 bases and at J to 2 bases, leaving 5 bases not matched to a gene. In nucleotides, the CDR3 is TGCAGCGTTGGACAGGGTGGCCCCTACGAGCAGTACTTC. This translates into CSVGQGGPYEQYF.

A single count supports this clone. V gene TRBV5-4 combines with J gene TRBJ2-5, with TRBD1 matching over 11 bases. Germline V gene lookup returns CDR1 SGHNT and CDR2 YYREEE (reference sequence). This CDR3 region has 16 residues. The ends lost 4 bases at V and 5 bases at J; junction bases unmatched: 10. In DNA, the CDR3 is TGTGCCAGCAGCGAAGGACAGGGGGCGCGAGTGGAGACCCAGTACTTC. Its protein is CASSEGQGARVETQYF.

The rearrangement uses TRBV30 and TRBJ2-2; D gene uncertain. CDR3 length: 13 amino acids. The germline V and J ends were trimmed by 4 bases and 5 bases, with 11 bases remaining between them. Germline V gene data show CDR1 as GTSNPN and CDR2 as SVGIG (reference sequence). In DNA form, the CDR3 reads TGTGCCTGGAACTTGGGTTTTACCGGGGAGCTGTTTTTT. Its translation: CAWNLGFTGELFF.

The V and J genes are TRBV6-6 and TRBJ1-4; TRBD1 agrees at 9 bases. After removal of 5 bases from V and 11 bases from J, the junction contained 12 bases not matched to a gene. CDR3 size: 15 residues. Germline V gene sequence: CDR1 MNHNY, CDR2 SVGAGI (reference sequence). CDR3 sequence reads: CASSPGTGLGGKLFF. Here the CDR3 DNA reads TGTGCCAGCAGTCCCGGGACAGGGCTGGGAGGGAAACTGTTTTTT.

The chain employs TRBV7-2 and TRBJ2-1, with a tentative D call TRBD2 (6 bases). This CDR3 region has 16 residues. CDR1 is SGHTA and CDR2 is FQGNSA in the germline V gene. The ends were cut back, 3 bases at V and 4 bases at J, with 16 bases in the middle. CDR3 amino acids: CASSFLAGIWYNEQFF. CDR3 bases: TGTGCCAGCAGCTTTTTGGCGGGAATATGGTACAATGAGCAGTTCTTC.

The chain recombines TRBV18 with TRBJ2-5, with 7 bases aligning to TRBD1. The V segment lost 5 bases and the J segment 2 bases; nucleotides outside the gene matches: 8. Per the germline V gene, CDR1 is KGHSH and CDR2 is LQKENI. The CDR3 runs to 15 residues. The CDR3 reads CASSRETGSQETQYF. DNA for the CDR3: TGTGCCAGCTCAAGAGAGACAGGGTCACAAGAGACCCAGTACTTC.

The V call is TRBV4-1, the J call TRBJ2-3; D remains ambiguous. There are 15 residues in the CDR3. The germline CDR1 and CDR2 sequences are MGHRA and YSYEKL. V lost 0 bases and J lost 6, with 13 bases in between. The CDR3 DNA reads as TGCGCCAGCAGCCAAGACGTTCTTTCTGCCGATACGCAGTATTTT. Its translation: CASSQDVLSADTQYF.

The V and J genes are TRBV5-1 and TRBJ2-3; D not certain. V gave up 2 bases and J gave up 2 bases, with 9 bases separating them. CDR1 and CDR2 from the germline V gene are SGHRS and YFSETQ. The CDR3 has 14 amino acids. In DNA form, the CDR3 reads TGCGCCAGCAGCTTTCAAGATTTCACAGATACGCAGTATTTT. Translating it yields CASSFQDFTDTQYF. Together with reference TRBV5-1 and TRBJ2-3, the CDR3 gives the full variable domain: KAGVTQTPRYLIKTRGQQVTLSCSPISGHRSVSWYQQTPGQGLQFLFEYFSETQRNKGNFPGRFSGRQFSNSRSEMNVSTLELGDSALYLCASSFQDFTDTQYFGPGTRLTVL.

This rearrangement joins TRBV27 to TRBJ2-5, with D maybe TRBD1 (6 bases). The length of the CDR3 is 14 residues. Germline V gives CDR1 MNHEY, CDR2 SMNVEV (reference sequence). Trimming took off 6 bases at V and 4 bases at J, with 15 bases between the two ends. The CDR3 here is CASSLNRAGETQYF. The CDR3 bases are TGTGCCAGCAGCCTCAACAGGGCCGGAGAGACCCAGTACTTC.

This chain joins TRBV7-2 and TRBJ2-5, with a weak D call TRBD2 (6 bases). V was shortened by 5 bases and J by 1 base, with 11 bases between the two germline ends. The CDR3 extends over 14 amino acids. CDR1 and CDR2 (germline): SGHTA, FQGNSA. The DNA for the CDR3 is TGTGCCAGCAGCAGACTAGGGTCCCAAGAGACCCAGTACTTC. This sequence encodes CASSRLGSQETQYF.